The following is a T cell receptor beta chain sequence with its context. Its antigen remains unknown. The CDR3 loop spans 14 amino acids. Germline assignment: CDR1 MDHEN and CDR2 SYDVKM. V was clipped by 2 bases and J by 8 bases, with 15 bases between them. Sequencing was performed with immunoSEQ multiplex PCR; in TCRdb, only in-frame clones are kept and a portion is missing. The top ten clones hold around 1% of a sample with 200,000 to 250,000 clones, about 93% of them seen once. The data were taken from a study of T cell responses to AZD1222 COVID-19 vaccine. Study-wide findings and caveats: Repertoire samples came only from after the peak T cell response. The study found Spike-specific TCR breadth and depth rose after two AZD1222 doses. Just a handful of AZD1222 recipients tested seropositive at baseline. Most donors were white British and more were female, and clonal diversity was possibly underestimated.

The clonotype comes from an adult in good health. The chain is built from TRBV28 and TRBJ1-2; maybe TRBD1 (6 bases). This specimen consisted of peripheral blood, obtained on day 0 of MenACWY control vaccination. Here the CDR3 reads CASSLRNRVWGYTF. The CDR3 coding sequence is TGTGCCAGCAGTTTACGTAACAGGGTGTGGGGCTACACCTTC.